The following is a T cell receptor (beta chain) sequence with its context. Using immunoSEQ multiplex PCR, the repertoire was profiled, and TCRdb retains in-frame clones only, with some absent. The top ten clones hold approximately 6.2% of a sample with under 250,000 clones, 80% to 90% of them seen once. The CDR3 contains 15 residues. With 4 bases clipped from V and 7 bases from J, the junction kept 7 bases outside the gene matches. Per germline, CDR1 KGHDR and CDR2 SFDVKD. These data belong to a study of blood T cell repertoires in COVID-19. Turning to the study itself: Italy, Spain and the United States were the sources of the convalescent and acute COVID-19 samples. T cells, B-cell-depleted T cells, or PBMCs supplied cDNA or gDNA.

The specimen sequenced was peripheral blood. This sequence was found in a man aged 60 to 75 with acute or convalescent COVID-19. The chain joins TRBV24-1 to TRBJ1-5; the match to TRBD1 covers 9 bases. CDR3 residues: CATSDPGTGTQPQHF. The CDR3 nucleotides are TGTGCCACCAGTGACCCCGGGACAGGGACGCAGCCCCAGCATTTT.